This T cell receptor (beta chain) was obtained from a study of T cell responses to AZD1222 COVID-19 vaccine. The data were produced by immunoSEQ multiplex PCR, yet TCRdb's version contains in-frame clones alone and is incomplete. The top ten hold under 2% of the sample, which has about 130,000 clones, 70% to 90% seen once. Material: peripheral blood, obtained on day 0 of AZD1222 vaccination. The TCR originated in an adult in good health.

CDR3 sequence: CAWSVLSGSTDTQYF. The CDR3 bases are TGTGCCTGGAGTGTACTCAGCGGTAGCACAGATACGCAGTATTTT. This chain joins TRBV30 and TRBJ2-3, with D maybe TRBD2 (5 bases). The CDR3 extends over 15 amino acids. Trimming shortened V by 0 bases and J by 0 bases, and 10 bases separated the two germline ends. The germline V gene has CDR1 GTSNPN and CDR2 SVGIG (reference sequence).